Below are 8 T cell receptor beta chains sequenced from a single sample in a study of blood T cell repertoires in COVID-19. TCRdb's table, derived via immunoSEQ multiplex PCR, lists solely in-frame clones and lacks some. The sample comprises around 150,000 clones, around 80% of which are singletons, and over 4% rests with the top ten. The sequenced sample consisted of peripheral blood. These receptor sequences come from a woman aged 80 or over with active or convalescent COVID-19.

This clone appeared a few times. The V gene is TRBV5-1, the J gene TRBJ1-6; possibly TRBD1 for D (6 bases). This CDR3 region has 16 residues. Germline CDR1 SGHRS, CDR2 YFSETQ. Trimming removed 1 base at V and 0 bases at J, with 8 bases between. In DNA, the CDR3 is TGCGCCAGCAGCTTGCAAGGGGGCTCCTATAATTCACCCCTCCACTTT. Translating gives CASSLQGGSYNSPLHF.

The chain has TRBV2 and TRBJ1-5, with 8 nucleotides matching TRBD1. Trimming removed 6 bases from V and 3 bases from J; junction bases left unmatched: 10. The germline V gene encodes CDR1 SNHLY and CDR2 FYNNEI. The CDR3 has 16 amino acids. In DNA form, the CDR3 reads TGTGCCAGCAGCACCAGACAGGGGTCCACCAATCAGCCCCAGCATTTT. This translates into CASSTRQGSTNQPQHF.

V and J are TRBV5-4 and TRBJ1-6; 7 nucleotides line up with TRBD1. The V gene end was trimmed by 2 bases and the J gene end by 5 bases; junction bases not matched to a gene: 4. Looked up from germline, CDR1 is SGHNT and CDR2 is YYREEE (reference sequence). The CDR3 spans 15 residues. The DNA for the CDR3 is TGTGCCAGCAGCTTACCGACAGGGAATAATTCACCCCTCCACTTT. It is translated as CASSLPTGNNSPLHF.

The rearrangement joins TRBV29-1 to TRBJ2-7; 7 bases fit TRBD1. The CDR3 is 13 residues long. CDR1 SQVTM and CDR2 ANQGSEA come from the germline V gene. The V gene end was trimmed by 1 base and the J gene end by 3 bases; junction bases not matched to a gene: 3. CDR3 region: CSVEVRQGYEQYF. CDR3 coding DNA: TGCAGCGTTGAAGTACGACAGGGCTACGAGCAGTACTTC.

The V call is TRBV23-1, the J call TRBJ1-2; the match to TRBD1 covers 8 bases. TRBV23-1 is treated as an ORF (open reading frame) with a function not yet certain. The CDR3 is made up of 16 amino acids. V was pared by 4 bases and J by 4 bases, with 11 bases of the junction left unmatched. CDR3 amino acids: CASSLYLGQGGYGYTF. The DNA of the CDR3 is TGCGCCAGCAGTCTATATCTCGGACAGGGAGGCTATGGCTACACCTTC.

V usage is TRBV5-1 and J usage is TRBJ2-3; D remains unclear. V dropped 4 bases and J dropped 2 bases, with 5 bases sitting between them. Germline values: CDR1 SGHRS, CDR2 YFSETQ. This CDR3 region has 12 residues. For the CDR3, the DNA is TGCGCCAGCAGCCAATTCACAGATACGCAGTATTTT. Its translation: CASSQFTDTQYF. The whole variable domain, filled in from reference TRBV5-1 and TRBJ2-3, reads KAGVTQTPRYLIKTRGQQVTLSCSPISGHRSVSWYQQTPGQGLQFLFEYFSETQRNKGNFPGRFSGRQFSNSRSEMNVSTLELGDSALYLCASSQFTDTQYFGPGTRLTVL.

The CDR3 DNA reads as TGTGCCAGTAGTTCAGGGGGCTCCATAAACACTGAAGCTTTCTTT. This translates into CASSSGGSINTEAFF. The chain joins TRBV19 to TRBJ1-1, with 8 nucleotides matching TRBD1. V was clipped by 5 bases and J by 2 bases; unmatched bases: 7. The CDR3 consists of 15 residues. Germline CDR1 LNHDA, CDR2 SQIVND (reference sequence).

J is TRBJ1-6 and V is TRBV7-2; 7 nucleotides agree with TRBD1. V was clipped by 5 bases and J by 9 bases; unmatched bases: 7. The CDR3 is 14 amino acids. The germline V gene encodes CDR1 SGHTA and CDR2 FQGNSA. The chain's CDR3 is CASSQGGSSSPLHF. DNA for the CDR3: TGTGCCAGCAGCCAAGGGGGCTCAAGTTCACCCCTCCACTTT.